The 9 T cell receptor beta chains below all came from one sample that was sequenced in a study of cytomegalovirus exposure and HLA in healthy donors. In the PCR, 60 Vbeta and 13 Jbeta primers were used. TCRdb's copy holds only in-frame clones and misses some; the assay was immunoSEQ multiplex PCR. The table records around 130,000 clones, about 81% of them present only once. Sequencing input: PBMCs. These receptors were collected from a middle-aged woman in good health and CMV-seropositive.

V is TRBV5-1 and J is TRBJ2-7; a weak D match, TRBD1 (6 bases). The germline V and J ends were trimmed by 2 bases and 2 bases, with 11 bases remaining between them. The V gene's germline CDR1 is SGHRS and CDR2 YFSETQ. CDR3 length: 14 amino acids. The CDR3 reads CASSFLSGAYEQYF. In DNA, the CDR3 is TGCGCCAGCAGCTTTCTATCAGGGGCCTACGAGCAGTACTTC.

The chain is built from TRBV5-1 and TRBJ2-3, with 8 positions matching TRBD2. The CDR3 has 23 amino acids. V dropped 3 bases and J dropped 5; count of bases not matched to a gene: 32. Germline assignment: CDR1 SGHRS and CDR2 YFSETQ. This chain's CDR3 is CASSYHPRGGKMNSVVGKDTQYF. As DNA, the CDR3 is TGCGCCAGCAGCTATCACCCCCGGGGGGGCAAAATGAATTCAGTGGTTGGGAAAGATACGCAGTATTTT. The whole variable domain, remainder taken from reference TRBV5-1 and TRBJ2-3, is KAGVTQTPRYLIKTRGQQVTLSCSPISGHRSVSWYQQTPGQGLQFLFEYFSETQRNKGNFPGRFSGRQFSNSRSEMNVSTLELGDSALYLCASSYHPRGGKMNSVVGKDTQYFGPGTRLTVL.

The V gene is TRBV21-1, the J gene TRBJ1-2. TRBV21-1 is assigned pseudogene status. The CDR3 loop spans 13 amino acids. Here the CDR3 DNA reads TGTGCCAGCAGCTACGGACTTAACTATGGCTACACCTTC. It translates to CASSYGLNYGYTF.

The chain carries TRBV7-3 and TRBJ2-1; the match to TRBD1 covers 7 bases. The CDR3 has 15 amino acids. The V and J ends lost 2 bases and 7 bases, in that order; junction bases with no gene match: 8. Germline V gene data show CDR1 as SGHTA and CDR2 as FQGTGA. CDR3 nucleotide sequence: TGTGCCAGCAGCTTAGGGGACAGAGGGTTGAATGAGCAGTTCTTC. Protein sequence: CASSLGDRGLNEQFF. The complete variable domain, with remaining parts taken from reference TRBV7-3 and TRBJ2-1, reads GAGVSQTPSNKVTEKGKYVELRCDPISGHTALYWYRQSLGQGPEFLIYFQGTGAADDSGLPNDRFFAVRPEGSVSTLKIQRTERGDSAVYLCASSLGDRGLNEQFFGPGTRLTVL.

This chain connects TRBV7-2 to TRBJ2-3; 7 bases line up with TRBD2. The germline V gene has CDR1 SGHTA and CDR2 FQGNSA. The CDR3 length is 14 residues. The V segment lost 1 base and the J segment 3 bases; nucleotides outside the gene matches: 1. This CDR3 reads CASSLGSGTDTQYF. The DNA of the CDR3 is TGTGCCAGCAGCTTAGGTAGCGGGACAGATACGCAGTATTTT.

The V and J genes are TRBV15 and TRBJ2-7, with 8 nucleotides matching TRBD1. Germline V gene data show CDR1 as LNHNV and CDR2 as YYDKDF (reference sequence). Trimming removed 3 bases from V and 3 bases from J; junction bases left unmatched: 7. The CDR3 spans 15 residues. CDR3 loop: CATSSTGGNVYEQYF. The CDR3 region has the DNA TGTGCCACCAGCAGTACAGGGGGAAACGTCTACGAGCAGTACTTC.

The chain recombines TRBV4-2 with TRBJ1-1; no firm D call. CDR1 is LGHNA, CDR2 YNFKEQ, per germline. The CDR3 covers 13 residues. V lost 4 bases and J lost 0, with 6 bases in between. The CDR3 DNA follows: TGTGCCAGCAGCCCGGAGTTGAACACTGAAGCTTTCTTT. It translates to CASSPELNTEAFF.

The chain combines TRBV7-3 with TRBJ2-3; 13 bases are shared with TRBD2. V lost 4 bases, J lost 3 bases, and 1 base stayed unmatched. The CDR3 length is 15 residues. The germline V gene encodes CDR1 SGHTA and CDR2 FQGTGA. The CDR3 coding sequence is TGTGCCAGCAGCTCGGGACTAGCGGGGACAGATACGCAGTATTTT. Encoded protein: CASSSGLAGTDTQYF.

The J gene is TRBJ2-7, the V gene TRBV4-1, with 8 bases that match TRBD2. The CDR3 covers 15 residues. Germline CDR1 MGHRA, CDR2 YSYEKL. The V segment lost 0 bases and the J segment 3 bases; nucleotides outside the gene matches: 4. For the CDR3, the DNA is TGCGCCAGCAGCCAAGATCTCGCGGGGGGCTACGAGCAGTACTTC. This sequence encodes CASSQDLAGGYEQYF.